The 27 T cell receptor beta chains given below trace back to one sample, sequenced in a study of glioma-infiltrating T cells. Amplification of TCR alpha and beta CDR3 regions from RNA used iRepertoire nested multiplex PCR. TCRdb reprocessed the multiplex PCR reads via MiXCR and lists one record per CDR3 protein. The sample shows more than 300,000 distinct CDR3 sequences, less than 50% of them seen only once. Sequenced sample: glioma tissue, nonneoplastic brain tissue, or PBMCs (not recorded which). The receptors originated from a human donor with low-grade glioma or glioblastoma, undergoing nonglioma brain surgery, or in good health (not recorded which).

The chain uses TRBV5-4 and TRBJ1-2; D uncertain. Per germline, CDR1 SGHNT and CDR2 YYREEE (reference sequence). CDR3 size: 13 residues. The V end was cut by 7 bases, the J end by 2 bases, with 12 bases between. This CDR3 reads CASQQEPNYGYTF. The CDR3 nucleotides read TGTGCCAGCCAGCAGGAGCCGAACTATGGCTACACCTTC.

This clonotype was counted at least ten times. The genes are TRBV28 and TRBJ1-1, with D possibly matching TRBD1 (6 bases). The V gene lost 7 bases and the J gene lost 4 bases, with 10 bases spanning the gap. This CDR3 contains 12 residues. Germline-derived CDR1 and CDR2 are MDHEN and SYDVKM. CDR3: CASTLGATEAFF. The CDR3 DNA follows: TGTGCCAGCACCTTGGGGGCCACTGAAGCTTTCTTT.

Concerning this clonotype itself: A clone one base away is much larger, so this may be a read error. The chain carries TRBV20-1 and TRBJ1-2; 9 nucleotides agree with TRBD1. Germline V lookup: CDR1 DFQATT, CDR2 SNEGSKA (reference sequence). This CDR3 region has 14 residues. The CDR3 protein is CSAYTGGANYGYAF. The DNA for the CDR3 is TGCAGTGCTTACACAGGGGGCGCAAACTATGGCTACGCCTTC.

The J gene is TRBJ2-5, the V gene TRBV28; TRBD2 agrees at 14 bases. The CDR3 loop spans 17 amino acids. The V and J ends lost 3 bases and 5 bases, in that order; junction bases with no gene match: 8. CDR1 is MDHEN and CDR2 is SYDVKM in the germline V gene. CDR3 sequence (DNA): TGTGCCAGCAGTTTTCCACCGGGACTAGCGGGAGAGGAGACCCAGTACTTC. It is translated as CASSFPPGLAGEETQYF.

This clonotype was counted only a few times. The chain couples TRBV4-2 to TRBJ2-7; a possible D gene is TRBD2 (6 bases). V lost 1 base and J 4 bases, leaving 11 bases between the germline ends. The germline V gene encodes CDR1 LGHNA and CDR2 YNFKEQ. This CDR3 is 14 amino acids long. CDR3: CASSQVGGRYEQYF. The CDR3, as DNA: TGTGCCAGCAGCCAAGTAGGAGGGCGGTACGAGCAGTACTTC.

In this sample, this clonotype turned up many times. This sequence joins TRBV27 and TRBJ2-3; D not resolved. CDR3 length: 15 amino acids. The germline gives CDR1 MNHEY, CDR2 SMNVEV (reference sequence). With 5 bases removed from V and 5 bases from J, the gap between germline ends came to 17 bases. The CDR3 nucleotides read TGTGCCAGCAGTCCATTACCCGGTTCGGTAGATACGCAGTATTTT. This codes for CASSPLPGSVDTQYF.

This clonotype was found many times. The chain links TRBV20-1 to TRBJ2-1; TRBD2 matches 7 bases. This CDR3 is 15 amino acids long. The V gene's germline CDR1 is DFQATT and CDR2 SNEGSKA (reference sequence). V lost 0 bases to trimming and J lost 5 bases; unmatched junction nucleotides: 7. CDR3 residues: CSAREASGPDNEQFF. DNA for the CDR3: TGCAGTGCTAGAGAGGCTAGCGGCCCTGACAATGAGCAGTTCTTC.

This clonotype was recorded only once. The rearrangement links TRBV20-1 to TRBJ2-7; 7 bases are shared with TRBD1. Germline CDR1 reads DFQATT; CDR2 reads SNEGSKA (reference sequence). The CDR3 loop spans 14 amino acids. Unmatched junction bases numbered 9, after V lost 4 bases and J lost 3 bases. The CDR3 loop reads CSAIGTVGYYEQYF. The DNA for the CDR3 is TGCAGTGCTATAGGGACAGTGGGCTACTACGAGCAGTACTTC.

This clonotype was counted between two and nine times. J is TRBJ2-2 and V is TRBV15; D might be TRBD1 or TRBD2, each matching 5 bases. The CDR3 has 14 residues. Germline V gene lookup returns CDR1 LNHNV and CDR2 YYDKDF (reference sequence). Deletions cut 7 bases from V and 3 bases from J, with 12 bases between. CDR3 in DNA: TGTGCCACCACCGGGGCAGGGTACACCGGGGAGCTGTTTTTT. Its translation is CATTGAGYTGELFF.

The chain uses TRBV6-2 or TRBV6-3 and TRBJ1-2, with D perhaps matching TRBD1 (6 bases). The germline V gene encodes CDR1 MNHEY and CDR2 SVGEGT. V was pared by 5 bases and J by 10 bases, with 20 bases between. The CDR3 extends over 14 amino acids. The CDR3 here is CASSTDRLRRDYTF. CDR3 sequence (DNA): TGTGCCAGCAGTACGGACAGACTACGAAGGGACTACACCTTC.

This clonotype was seen a single time. A much larger clone lies a single base off, so this may be a read error. This chain connects TRBV20-1 to TRBJ1-1; D gene ambiguous. CDR3 length equals 14 residues. Germline CDR1 reads DFQATT; CDR2 reads SNEGSKA (reference sequence). V was trimmed by 3 bases and J by 2 bases, leaving 13 bases between them. CDR3 sequence: CSASLWSVNTEAFF. CDR3 coding DNA: TGCAGTGCTAGCCTATGGTCGGTCAACACTGAAGCTTTCTTT.

This clonotype appeared once. This chain connects TRBV20-1 to TRBJ2-5; D call uncertain. V was shortened by 0 bases and J by 1 base, with 12 bases between the two germline ends. From germline, CDR1 is DFQATT and CDR2 SNEGSKA (reference sequence). The CDR3 length is 15 residues. CDR3 sequence: CSARDRSVFQETQYF. As DNA, the CDR3 is TGCAGTGCTAGAGACCGCAGTGTCTTCCAAGAGACCCAGTACTTC.

The chain employs TRBV27 and TRBJ1-3, with 7 bases aligning to TRBD1. Trimming removed 4 bases from V and 4 bases from J; junction bases left unmatched: 10. Germline assignment: CDR1 MNHEY and CDR2 SMNVEV (reference sequence). This CDR3 is 16 amino acids long. CDR3 coding DNA: TGTGCCAGCAGTTATCGACAGGGAGGCCCCGGAAACACCATATATTTT. It translates to CASSYRQGGPGNTIYF.

Comment on this clonotype: The junction departs from germline at one end; a sequencing error may be responsible. The J gene is TRBJ1-2, the V gene TRBV27; D is uncertain. There are 16 residues in the CDR3. The germline V gene encodes CDR1 MNHEY and CDR2 SMNVEV (reference sequence). CDR3 in amino acids: CASGLSLEGLDYGYTF. The CDR3 DNA reads as TGTGCCAGCGGTTTATCTTTGGAGGGTTTGGACTATGGATACACCTTC.

This clonotype was counted many times. The chain joins TRBV6-2 or TRBV6-3 to TRBJ2-7; no reliable D call. The CDR3 covers 16 residues. CDR1 is MNHEY and CDR2 is SVGEGT in the germline V gene. The V end lost 3 bases, the J end lost 3 bases, and 18 bases lay between the germline ends. CDR3 DNA sequence: TGTGCCAGCAGTTATTACAACTTTCGGCAGATCTACGAGCAGTACTTC. This encodes CASSYYNFRQIYEQYF.

With respect to this clonotype: A read error may explain this, as a much larger clone is one base away. Here the CDR3 DNA reads TGTGCCAGCAGCAACCGCGGGAGTCGAGCTTTCTTT. Amino acid sequence: CASSNRGSRAFF. The V call is TRBV6-5, the J call TRBJ1-1, with unresolved D. V lost 6 bases and J 10 bases, leaving 15 bases between the germline ends. Looked up from germline, CDR1 is MNHEY and CDR2 is SVGAGI. The CDR3 is made up of 12 amino acids.

This clonotype came up a few times. The chain links TRBV28 to TRBJ1-2, with unresolved D. CDR3 length: 11 residues. Germline CDR1 and CDR2: MDHEN and SYDVKM. Trimming left V 3 bases short and J 8 bases short, with 7 bases between. The CDR3 bases are TGTGCCAGCAGTTTGCCTCCAGGCTACACCTTC. Protein: CASSLPPGYTF.

The J gene is TRBJ2-7, the V gene TRBV14; D is unclear. V was pared by 0 bases and J by 0 bases, with 9 bases between. This CDR3 is 15 amino acids long. Per germline, CDR1 SGHDN and CDR2 FVKESK. The CDR3 protein is CASSQDMWRSYEQYF. CDR3 nucleotide sequence: TGTGCCAGCAGCCAAGATATGTGGCGCTCCTACGAGCAGTACTTC.

Many counts were recorded for this clonotype. The chain links TRBV28 to TRBJ1-2, with D possibly matching TRBD1 (6 bases). The CDR3 has 15 amino acids. Trimming took off 6 bases at V and 0 bases at J, with 14 bases between the two ends. The germline V gene has CDR1 MDHEN and CDR2 SYDVKM. The CDR3 region has the DNA TGTGCCAGCAGACAGGACAGTTCTCCTAACTATGGCTACACCTTC. This codes for CASRQDSSPNYGYTF.

This clonotype was picked up many times. The chain uses TRBV12-3 or TRBV12-4 and TRBJ2-1; 10 nucleotides align to TRBD2. The CDR3 totals 18 residues. With V trimmed by 0 bases and J by 6 bases, 11 bases remained unmatched. In nucleotides, the CDR3 is TGTGCCAGCAGTTTAGCAAACTGGGTAGCGGGAGGTAGCAATGAGCAGTTCTTC. Amino acids: CASSLANWVAGGSNEQFF.

This clonotype was found a few times. The V call is TRBV12-3 or TRBV12-4, the J call TRBJ1-1, with 8 nucleotides matching TRBD1. V gave up 6 bases and J gave up 4 bases; unmatched junction bases: 4. The CDR3 sequence is 13 residues long. The CDR3 nucleotides read TGTGCCAGCAGGCGGACAGGGATCACTGAAGCTTTCTTT. Encoded protein: CASRRTGITEAFF.

Concerning this clonotype itself: This could be a read error, since a much larger clone is one nucleotide away. The rearrangement links TRBV27 to TRBJ1-1, with D possibly being TRBD1 (5 bases). In germline, CDR1 is MNHEY, CDR2 SMNVEV (reference sequence). V was clipped by 5 bases and J by 3 bases, with 13 bases between them. The CDR3 runs to 14 residues. CDR3 DNA: TGTGCCAGCAGTCAAAGGCGGGGGGACACTGAAGCTTTCTTT. Translation: CASSQRRGDTEAFF.

This clonotype was picked up many times. The chain couples TRBV15 to TRBJ1-1, with 7 positions matching TRBD1. The germline V gene encodes CDR1 LNHNV and CDR2 YYDKDF (reference sequence). V lost 7 bases and J lost 0; bases outside the gene matches: 11. The CDR3 is 16 residues long. CDR3 DNA sequence: TGTGCCACCACCGGGGATTGGACAGGAATGAACACTGAAGCTTTCTTT. Amino acid sequence: CATTGDWTGMNTEAFF.

The chain combines TRBV7-2 with TRBJ1-2; D is perhaps TRBD1 (5 bases). The CDR3 is 14 amino acids. V lost 3 bases and J 1 base, leaving 9 bases between the germline ends. From germline, CDR1 is SGHTA and CDR2 FQGNSA. The CDR3 DNA is TGTGCCAGCAGCTTGGGGCAGTATAACTATGGCTACACCTTC. Protein product: CASSLGQYNYGYTF.

This clonotype was detected many times. The chain employs TRBV20-1 and TRBJ2-3; the D is unclear. The CDR3 extends over 12 amino acids. From germline, CDR1 is DFQATT and CDR2 SNEGSKA (reference sequence). V lost 3 bases, J lost 2 bases, and 6 bases lay in between. The CDR3 bases are TGCAGTGCTAGGGTCAACACAGATACGCAGTATTTT. Its translation is CSARVNTDTQYF.

This clonotype was recorded a few times. It may be a read error: a sequence one base away is much more abundant. The CDR3 DNA reads as TGTGCCAGCAGTTGGACAGGGAACACTGAAGCTTTCTTT. Protein sequence: CASSWTGNTEAFF. This chain connects TRBV12-3 or TRBV12-4 to TRBJ1-1; 7 positions agree with TRBD1. V gave up 4 bases and J gave up 1 base; unmatched junction bases: 0. This CDR3 is 13 amino acids long.

As regards this clonotype: Germline and junction disagree at one end, which may indicate a read error. The V call is TRBV19, the J call TRBJ2-3; TRBD1 might be the D (5 bases). Per germline, CDR1 LNHDA and CDR2 SQIVND (reference sequence). This CDR3 is 14 amino acids long. The CDR3, as DNA: TGTGCCAGTAGTATAGACGGCTTCACAGGTACGCAGTATTTT. It is translated as CASSIDGFTGTQYF.